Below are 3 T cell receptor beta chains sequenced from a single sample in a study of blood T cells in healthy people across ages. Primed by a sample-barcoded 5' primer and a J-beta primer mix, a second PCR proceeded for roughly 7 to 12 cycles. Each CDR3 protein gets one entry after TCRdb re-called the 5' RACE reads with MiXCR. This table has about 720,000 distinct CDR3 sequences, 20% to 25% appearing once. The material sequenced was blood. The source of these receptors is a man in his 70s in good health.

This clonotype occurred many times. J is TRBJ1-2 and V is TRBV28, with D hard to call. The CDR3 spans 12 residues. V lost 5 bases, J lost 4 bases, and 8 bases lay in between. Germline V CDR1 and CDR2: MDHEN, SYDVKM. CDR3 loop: CASSPPSYGYTF. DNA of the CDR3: TGTGCCAGCAGTCCCCCATCCTATGGCTACACCTTC.

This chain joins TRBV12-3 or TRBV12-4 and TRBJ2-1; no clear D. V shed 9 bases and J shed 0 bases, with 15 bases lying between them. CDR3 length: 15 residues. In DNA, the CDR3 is TGTGCCAGTTCCAGGCACAAGAGCTCCTACAATGAGCAGTTCTTC. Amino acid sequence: CASSRHKSSYNEQFF.

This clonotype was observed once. Here the CDR3 DNA reads TGTGCCAGCAGCTTCGAAGGCCCCACAGATACGCAGTATTTT. Translated: CASSFEGPTDTQYF. The gene calls are TRBV7-2 and TRBJ2-3; no reliable D call. CDR3 size: 14 residues. Trimming left V 3 bases short and J 2 bases short, with 9 bases between. Germline V gene lookup returns CDR1 SGHTA and CDR2 FQGNSA.